These 30 T cell receptor beta chains share one sample of origin, sequenced in a study of blood T cell repertoires in COVID-19. Assay: immunoSEQ multiplex PCR; the TCRdb copy retains only in-frame clones and omits some. This table has around 140,000 clones, 87% appearing once. Sequenced: peripheral blood. These TCRs come from a woman aged 45-65 years with acute or convalescent COVID-19.

The chain links TRBV10-3 to TRBJ2-3, with 7 bases that match TRBD1. Germline lookup yields CDR1 ENHRY and CDR2 SYGVKD. J gave up 0 bases and V 4 bases, and 10 bases lay outside the gene matches. This CDR3 contains 17 residues. CDR3 DNA: TGTGCCATCAGTGGGCCCCTAGGGACAGCTAGCACAGATACGCAGTATTTT. Translated: CAISGPLGTASTDTQYF.

This rearrangement joins TRBV11-3 to TRBJ2-7; D is perhaps TRBD1 (5 bases). V lost 4 bases to trimming and J lost 5 bases, with 12 bases between them. Germline V lookup: CDR1 SGHNT, CDR2 YENEEA. This CDR3 spans 13 amino acids. The CDR3, as DNA: TGTGCCAGCAGCTCCAGGGTTTTCGACGAGCAGTACTTC. Its translation: CASSSRVFDEQYF.

This clone was found once. The V and J genes are TRBV19 and TRBJ2-7, with 8 bases matching TRBD1. Germline V gene sequence: CDR1 LNHDA, CDR2 SQIVND (reference sequence). With V trimmed by 3 bases and J by 6 bases, 7 bases remained unmatched. The CDR3 runs 14 residues. The CDR3 loop reads CASSINSGGGEQYF. DNA for the CDR3: TGTGCCAGTAGTATTAACTCAGGGGGCGGCGAGCAGTACTTC.

The rearrangement links TRBV5-1 to TRBJ1-1, with 10 bases fitting TRBD1. From germline, CDR1 is SGHRS and CDR2 YFSETQ. This CDR3 contains 15 residues. With 0 bases clipped from V and 4 bases from J, the junction kept 3 bases outside the gene matches. CDR3 in amino acids: CASSLAGQGSTEAFF. The CDR3 DNA reads as TGCGCCAGCAGCTTGGCGGGACAGGGGTCCACTGAAGCTTTCTTT.

In DNA, the CDR3 is TGTGCCACCAGTGATCGATCACAGGGGACAGAGACCCAGTACTTC. It specifies CATSDRSQGTETQYF. This chain connects TRBV24-1 to TRBJ2-5, with 7 bases identical to TRBD1. Germline values: CDR1 KGHDR, CDR2 SFDVKD. Germline trimming cut 3 bases from V and 4 bases from J; bases unmatched to any gene: 7. The CDR3 loop spans 15 amino acids.

The V gene is TRBV6-6, the J gene TRBJ2-2; 7 nucleotides agree with TRBD2. This CDR3 spans 14 amino acids. Germline lookup yields CDR1 MNHNY and CDR2 SVGAGI (reference sequence). The junction had 4 bases not matched to a gene; V was cut back by 5 bases and J by 4 bases. The CDR3 here is CASSSGGGTGELFF. The CDR3 DNA reads TGTGCCAGCAGTAGCGGCGGGGGCACCGGGGAGCTGTTTTTT.

This clone showed up just once. The V gene is TRBV6-6, the J gene TRBJ1-1; tentatively, D is TRBD1 (6 bases). The germline V gene encodes CDR1 MNHNY and CDR2 SVGAGI (reference sequence). This CDR3 is built from 11 residues. Trimming shortened V by 11 bases and J by 8 bases, and 15 bases separated the two germline ends. The CDR3 nucleotides are TGTGCCCTAGTAAGGGGGGGGGAAGCTTTCTTT. The encoded protein is CALVRGGEAFF.

The V call is TRBV6-1, the J call TRBJ1-5; unclear D gene. CDR1 and CDR2 (germline): MNHNS, SASEGT. Trimming shortened V by 1 base and J by 3 bases, and 10 bases separated the two germline ends. The CDR3 is 15 residues long. The CDR3 region has the DNA TGTGCCAGCAGTGAAGATGGCGGTTCCAATCAGCCCCAGCATTTT. It codes for CASSEDGGSNQPQHF.

V is TRBV7-7 and J is TRBJ2-6; 9 bases agree with TRBD1. Trimming removed 5 bases from V and 0 bases from J; junction bases left unmatched: 5. CDR1 SSHAT and CDR2 FNYEAQ come from the germline V gene (reference sequence). The CDR3 is 17 residues long. DNA for the CDR3: TGTGCCAGCAGCCCGGGACAGGGCATCTCTGGGGCCAACGTCCTGACTTTC. Translation gives CASSPGQGISGANVLTF.

CDR3 DNA sequence: TGTGCCAGTAGTATAGTGACAGACTCCTACGAGCAGTACTTC. It codes for CASSIVTDSYEQYF. This chain uses TRBV19 with TRBJ2-7, with a possible D match to TRBD1 (5 bases). V was pared by 1 base and J by 0 bases, with 7 bases between. Germline V gene lookup returns CDR1 LNHDA and CDR2 SQIVND (reference sequence). CDR3 length: 14 amino acids. Based on the CDR3 plus reference TRBV19 and TRBJ2-7, the full variable domain is DGGITQSPKYLFRKEGQNVTLSCEQNLNHDAMYWYRQDPGQGLRLIYYSQIVNDFQKGDIAEGYSVSREKKESFPLTVTSAQKNPTAFYLCASSIVTDSYEQYFGPGTRLTVT.

The chain has TRBV14 and TRBJ2-6; perhaps TRBD2 as D (5 bases). There are 17 residues in the CDR3. Germline lookup yields CDR1 SGHDN and CDR2 FVKESK. Trimming took 1 base from V and 0 from J, leaving 10 bases between them. In DNA, the CDR3 is TGTGCCAGCAGCCAAGTGGGAGTTTTCTCTGGGGCCAACGTCCTGACTTTC. Translation gives CASSQVGVFSGANVLTF. Using reference TRBV14 and TRBJ2-6 for the parts outside the CDR3, the full variable domain is EAGVTQFPSHSVIEKGQTVTLRCDPISGHDNLYWYRRVMGKEIKFLLHFVKESKQDESGMPNNRFLAERTGGTYSTLKVQPAELEDSGVYFCASSQVGVFSGANVLTFGAGSRLTVL.

The chain is built from TRBV23-1 and TRBJ2-7, with a tentative D call TRBD2 (6 bases). TRBV23-1 is noted as an ORF with a role that remains uncertain. Trimming left V 4 bases short and J 0 bases short, with 10 bases between. The CDR3 covers 14 residues. In DNA form, the CDR3 reads TGCGCCAGCAGTCCGCGGGACGGCTCCTACGAGCAGTACTTC. This translates into CASSPRDGSYEQYF.

The J gene is TRBJ1-1, the V gene TRBV5-1; 7 bases match TRBD1. The CDR3 is 19 amino acids. The V and J ends lost 6 bases and 5 bases, in that order; junction bases with no gene match: 25. Per the germline V gene, CDR1 is SGHRS and CDR2 is YFSETQ. The CDR3 reads CASTGGKETGTHYGTEAFF. Here the CDR3 DNA reads TGCGCCAGCACAGGGGGGAAAGAAACCGGGACCCATTATGGGACTGAAGCTTTCTTT.

This clone was seen only a few times. For the CDR3, the DNA is TGTGCCAGCAACCAGGGGCAGAATAATTCACCCCTCCACTTT. It encodes CASNQGQNNSPLHF. This chain connects TRBV3-1 (or the pseudogene TRBV3-2) to TRBJ1-6; TRBD1 might be the D (6 bases). The CDR3 consists of 14 residues. Germline V gene sequence: CDR1 LGHDT, CDR2 YNNKEL (reference sequence). Deletions cut 7 bases from V and 5 bases from J, with 12 bases between.

V gene TRBV9 combines with J gene TRBJ1-2; D call uncertain. The V end was cut by 4 bases, the J end by 4 bases, with 8 bases between. The length of the CDR3 is 12 residues. CDR1 is SGDLS and CDR2 is YYNGEE in the germline V gene. The CDR3 region has the DNA TGTGCCAGCAGCCTAGACACCTATGGCTACACCTTC. This gives the protein CASSLDTYGYTF.

This clone has only a few counts. The rearrangement links TRBV11-1 to TRBJ1-1; weak D call: TRBD1 (6 bases). CDR1 is SGHAT, CDR2 FQDESV, per germline (reference sequence). The CDR3 contains 15 residues. V dropped 5 bases and J dropped 0 bases, with 13 bases sitting between them. The CDR3: CASSREGGLNTEAFF. The CDR3 region has the DNA TGTGCCAGCAGCAGGGAGGGGGGACTGAACACTGAAGCTTTCTTT.

The V call is TRBV7-6, the J call TRBJ2-1; 10 bases line up with TRBD2. The CDR3 runs to 16 residues. Unmatched junction bases numbered 5, after V lost 4 bases and J lost 2 bases. Germline V gene data show CDR1 as SGHVS and CDR2 as FNYEAQ. CDR3: CASSSSGTSAYNEQFF. Here the CDR3 DNA reads TGTGCCAGCAGCTCTTCCGGGACTAGCGCCTACAATGAGCAGTTCTTC.

The chain has TRBV2 and TRBJ2-2; 15 bases are a match to TRBD2. Per germline, CDR1 SNHLY and CDR2 FYNNEI. This CDR3 has 17 amino acids. J gave up 0 bases and V 7 bases, and 3 bases lay outside the gene matches. This CDR3 reads CASIRTSGGANTGELFF. The CDR3 nucleotides are TGTGCCAGCATCCGGACTAGCGGGGGGGCGAACACCGGGGAGCTGTTTTTT.

This clone has just a few counts. The chain links TRBV2 to TRBJ2-5; TRBD1 might be the D (6 bases). The CDR3 length is 14 residues. Germline CDR1 reads SNHLY; CDR2 reads FYNNEI. Between the trimmed V and J ends, which lost 5 bases and 4 bases, there was a span of 14 bases. CDR3 protein: CASSITGTRETQYF. CDR3 bases: TGTGCCAGCAGTATCACAGGGACGAGAGAGACCCAGTACTTC. The variable domain in full, with the rest retrieved from reference TRBV2 and TRBJ2-5, is EPEVTQTPSHQVTQMGQEVILRCVPISNHLYFYWYRQILGQKVEFLVSFYNNEISEKSEIFDDQFSVERPDGSNFTLKIRSTKLEDSAMYFCASSITGTRETQYFGPGTRLLVL.

V is TRBV5-4 and J is TRBJ1-1; perhaps TRBD1 as D (5 bases). CDR1 and CDR2 (germline): SGHNT, YYREEE (reference sequence). V was trimmed by 3 bases and J by 1 base, leaving 10 bases between them. CDR3 length: 14 amino acids. The CDR3 bases are TGTGCCAGCAGCTCCCTCCAGGGGAACACTGAAGCTTTCTTT. Protein: CASSSLQGNTEAFF.

V gene TRBV6-5 combines with J gene TRBJ1-1; no clear D. The germline gives CDR1 MNHEY, CDR2 SVGAGI. V was cut by 0 bases and J by 8 bases, with 10 bases left in between. The CDR3 sequence is 13 residues long. CDR3 protein: CASSYSLGFEAFF. In DNA, the CDR3 is TGTGCCAGCAGTTACTCCTTGGGCTTCGAAGCTTTCTTT.

V usage is TRBV6-5 and J usage is TRBJ1-2; TRBD1 might be the D (6 bases). This CDR3 comprises 15 residues. Germline assignment: CDR1 MNHEY and CDR2 SVGAGI. V lost 9 bases to trimming and J lost 4 bases, with 21 bases between them. CDR3: CASTTVGAGVYGYTF. The CDR3 bases are TGTGCCAGTACAACCGTTGGGGCAGGGGTCTATGGCTACACCTTC.

This clone was counted a single time. The chain couples TRBV6-1 to TRBJ2-7; a weak D match, TRBD1 (6 bases). CDR3 size: 14 residues. Germline CDR1 is MNHNS and CDR2 is SASEGT. Trimming removed 0 bases at V and 3 bases at J, with 9 bases between. The CDR3 DNA reads as TGTGCCAGCAGTGAAGCCCCAGGGGACTACGAGCAGTACTTC. The encoded protein is CASSEAPGDYEQYF.

The V gene is TRBV7-3, the J gene TRBJ2-3, with 8 positions matching TRBD2. Per germline, CDR1 SGHTA and CDR2 FQGTGA. J was trimmed by 0 bases and V by 2 bases; bases with no gene match: 1. This CDR3 spans 15 amino acids. In DNA, the CDR3 is TGTGCCAGCAGCTTAGCGGGGGGTAGCACAGATACGCAGTATTTT. Translated, it gives CASSLAGGSTDTQYF.

The chain recombines TRBV4-2 with TRBJ2-1; no reliable D call. Trimming took off 3 bases at V and 6 bases at J, with 18 bases between the two ends. In germline, CDR1 is LGHNA, CDR2 YNFKEQ. The CDR3 loop spans 16 amino acids. This CDR3 is CASSHPIEASPNEQFF. DNA for the CDR3: TGTGCCAGCAGCCACCCCATAGAGGCCTCACCCAATGAGCAGTTCTTC.

CDR3 in DNA: TGTGCCAGCAGCTTGGGGGGCCCCAGCTCCTACAATGAGCAGTTCTTC. The encoded protein is CASSLGGPSSYNEQFF. The V and J genes are TRBV5-4 and TRBJ2-1, with D possibly TRBD1 on 5 matching bases. CDR1 SGHNT and CDR2 YYREEE come from the germline V gene (reference sequence). There are 16 residues in the CDR3. Trimming cost V 0 bases and J 0 bases, with 10 bases left between them. The whole variable domain, filled in from reference TRBV5-4 and TRBJ2-1, reads ETGVTQSPTHLIKTRGQQVTLRCSSQSGHNTVSWYQQALGQGPQFIFQYYREEENGRGNFPPRFSGLQFPNYSSELNVNALELDDSALYLCASSLGGPSSYNEQFFGPGTRLTVL.

The CDR3 reads CASSLQGDTEAFF. CDR3 DNA: TGTGCCAGCAGCCTACAGGGGGACACTGAAGCTTTCTTT. The V call is TRBV7-8, the J call TRBJ1-1; 8 bases are a match to TRBD1. V lost 5 bases, J lost 3 bases, and 2 bases stayed unmatched. The CDR3 contains 13 residues. CDR1 SGHVS and CDR2 FQNEAQ come from the germline V gene.

V gene TRBV6-4 combines with J gene TRBJ2-5; 11 bases map to TRBD1. Germline V CDR1 and CDR2: MRHNA, SNTAGT. The trim removed 0 bases at V and 5 bases at J, leaving 5 bases unmatched. The CDR3 loop spans 16 amino acids. Here the CDR3 DNA reads TGTGCCAGCAGTGACTCAGGACAGGGGGCGCCGGAGACCCAGTACTTC. Protein: CASSDSGQGAPETQYF.

The chain joins TRBV7-3 to TRBJ1-2, with D possibly matching TRBD1 (5 bases). With 5 bases removed from V and 7 bases from J, the gap between germline ends came to 17 bases. The CDR3 extends over 14 amino acids. Germline V gene lookup returns CDR1 SGHTA and CDR2 FQGTGA. DNA of the CDR3: TGTGCCAGCAGCCCCGGAGGGGATGGCAGTGGCTACACCTTC. It yields the protein CASSPGGDGSGYTF.

The rearrangement joins TRBV12-5 to TRBJ1-4, with TRBD1 as a possible D gene (6 bases). Germline V gene data show CDR1 as LGHNT and CDR2 as FRNRAP. V lost 6 bases, J lost 8 bases, and 16 bases lay in between. The CDR3 is 14 residues long. CDR3 nucleotide sequence: TGTGCTAGTGGCAAGGGACCGAGGGGGGAAAAACTGTTTTTT. Translated: CASGKGPRGEKLFF.